This is a list of T cell receptor beta chains from one sample in a study of blood T cell repertoires in COVID-19. TCRdb's copy holds only in-frame clones and misses some; the assay was immunoSEQ multiplex PCR. The sample lists approximately 130,000 clones; under 85% were seen once. The sequenced sample consisted of PBMCs or T cells enriched from blood (not recorded which). These TCRs come from a man aged 25 to 40 who had recovered from COVID-19. Both conserved end residues are part of each CDR3. A D gene is named only where the DNA matches it firmly. Only some rows state a clone size, as once, few, many or a class for expanded clones.

DNA: TGTGCCAGCAGCCCCGGGACAGAGTATGGCTACACCTTC
CDR3: CASSPGTEYGYTF
J: TRBJ1-2
V: TRBV3-1/TRBV3-2
size: -
D: TRBD1

DNA: TGCGCCAGCAGCTTGGGGGACAGGGCCTCTTTGAAGGGAGAAAAACTGTTTTTT
CDR3: CASSLGDRASLKGEKLFF
J: TRBJ1-4
V: TRBV5-1
size: -
D: TRBD1

DNA: TGTGCCACCAGCAGAGATTCAGGGGCGCCTGGCACTGAAGCTTTCTTT
CDR3: CATSRDSGAPGTEAFF
J: TRBJ1-1
V: TRBV15
size: -
D: -

DNA: TGTGCCAGCAGCTTAAGGACAGAAGGTGAAGCTTTCTTT
CDR3: CASSLRTEGEAFF
J: TRBJ1-1
V: TRBV5-4
size: -
D: -

DNA: TGCGCCAGCAGCTCCACAACAACTAATGAAAAACTGTTTTTT
CDR3: CASSSTTTNEKLFF
J: TRBJ1-4
V: TRBV5-1
size: few
D: -

DNA: TGTGCCAGCAGCCAAGATTTGGCGGGAGGCAATGAGCAGTTCTTC
CDR3: CASSQDLAGGNEQFF
J: TRBJ2-1
V: TRBV3-1/TRBV3-2
size: once
D: TRBD2

DNA: TGTGCCAGCAGTGACTCGGGAGGGAGCACAGATACGCAGTATTTT
CDR3: CASSDSGGSTDTQYF
J: TRBJ2-3
V: TRBV6-4
size: -
D: TRBD2

DNA: TGCGCCAGCAGCTTAATGGGGGCGCCCGACACCGGGGAGCTGTTTTTT
CDR3: CASSLMGAPDTGELFF
J: TRBJ2-2
V: TRBV5-1
size: many
D: -

DNA: TGCGCCAGCAGTACCGGGACAGGGGGCACAGATACGCAGTATTTT
CDR3: CASSTGTGGTDTQYF
J: TRBJ2-3
V: TRBV10-1
size: -
D: TRBD1

DNA: TGTGCCAGCCGATTCAAGCCGAACCCGTGGAATGAGCAGTTCTTC
CDR3: CASRFKPNPWNEQFF
J: TRBJ2-1
V: TRBV6-5
size: -
D: -

DNA: TGTGCCAGCTCACCAATAGAACAGGGCTACGAGCAGTACTTC
CDR3: CASSPIEQGYEQYF
J: TRBJ2-7
V: TRBV18
size: -
D: -

DNA: TGTGCCTGGAGAAGACAGGGGGCGCTTGGAAACACCATATATTTT
CDR3: CAWRRQGALGNTIYF
J: TRBJ1-3
V: TRBV30
size: -
D: TRBD1

DNA: TGTGCCAGCAATGGCGGGGACCTTTACGAGCAGTACTTC
CDR3: CASNGGDLYEQYF
J: TRBJ2-7
V: TRBV6-5
size: -
D: -

DNA: TGTGCCAGTAGTATTAGGGGGTCCAACACCGGGGAGCTGTTTTTT
CDR3: CASSIRGSNTGELFF
J: TRBJ2-2
V: TRBV19
size: -
D: -

DNA: TGCAGCGTTGGTCGGACAGGGGCAGTAGGAGAGACCCAGTACTTC
CDR3: CSVGRTGAVGETQYF
J: TRBJ2-5
V: TRBV29-1
size: once
D: TRBD1

DNA: TGTGCCAGCAGCCTGTATAGCTCCTACGAGCAGTACTTC
CDR3: CASSLYSSYEQYF
J: TRBJ2-7
V: TRBV5-4
size: -
D: -

DNA: TGTGCCTGGAGTATTTCAATGGTTCGGGATGAGCAGTTCTTC
CDR3: CAWSISMVRDEQFF
J: TRBJ2-1
V: TRBV30
size: -
D: -

DNA: TGTGCCAGCAGTCACACAGGGTTGGGGACTGAAGCTTTCTTT
CDR3: CASSHTGLGTEAFF
J: TRBJ1-1
V: TRBV27
size: once
D: -

DNA: TGCGCCAGCAGCCAGACCGGGACTAGCGGGAGGGGTGAGCAGTTCTTC
CDR3: CASSQTGTSGRGEQFF
J: TRBJ2-1
V: TRBV10-1
size: -
D: TRBD2

DNA: TGTGCCAGCAGCTTAGGGCGCTACGAGCAGTACTTC
CDR3: CASSLGRYEQYF
J: TRBJ2-7
V: TRBV13
size: few
D: -

DNA: TGTGCCAGCAGTAGCCGGGACAGGGGCGAGGAGCAGTACTTC
CDR3: CASSSRDRGEEQYF
J: TRBJ2-7
V: TRBV2
size: -
D: TRBD1

DNA: TGTGCCAGCAGCGTAGGGGCTAGCGCGTTTGGGGCAGATACGCAGTATTTT
CDR3: CASSVGASAFGADTQYF
J: TRBJ2-3
V: TRBV9
size: -
D: -

DNA: TGTGCCAGCAGTGAAGCGCGGTTCACAGCGAAGGGGACCTTC
CDR3: CASSEARFTAKGTF
J: TRBJ1-2
V: TRBV6-1
size: -
D: -

DNA: TGCGCCAGCAGCCCCCTGACAGGAGCGAACACCGGGGAGCTGTTTTTT
CDR3: CASSPLTGANTGELFF
J: TRBJ2-2
V: TRBV10-1
size: -
D: -

DNA: TGTGCCAGCAGCGGGGACAGGGCGACTGAAGCTTTCTTT
CDR3: CASSGDRATEAFF
J: TRBJ1-1
V: TRBV11-1
size: -
D: TRBD1

DNA: TGTGCCAGCAGCTTCAGTCTCGGACTGTCTAACGGCCCAGAGACCCAGTACTTC
CDR3: CASSFSLGLSNGPETQYF
J: TRBJ2-5
V: TRBV14
size: -
D: -

DNA: TGTGCTAGTGGTTATAGAAATCTCCGGGACAGCCACACTGAAGCTTTCTTT
CDR3: CASGYRNLRDSHTEAFF
J: TRBJ1-1
V: TRBV12-5
size: -
D: TRBD1

DNA: TGTGCCAGCAGCCCAGCGGGTGGGGGCTACAATGAGCAGTTCTTC
CDR3: CASSPAGGGYNEQFF
J: TRBJ2-1
V: TRBV11-2
size: -
D: -

DNA: TGTGCCAGCAGGCAACAGGGGTGGAGCACAGATACGCAGTATTTT
CDR3: CASRQQGWSTDTQYF
J: TRBJ2-3
V: TRBV7-9
size: once
D: TRBD1

DNA: TGTGCCAGCAGGAAGGGGAGCGGGTGGCAAGAGACCCAGTACTTC
CDR3: CASRKGSGWQETQYF
J: TRBJ2-5
V: TRBV6-5
size: -
D: -

DNA: TGTGCCTGGAGTGAAGGGACATCTAACACTGAAGCTTTCTTT
CDR3: CAWSEGTSNTEAFF
J: TRBJ1-1
V: TRBV30
size: -
D: -

DNA: TGCAGCGTTGATTCGGGACAGGGGGCCTACGAGCAGTACTTC
CDR3: CSVDSGQGAYEQYF
J: TRBJ2-7
V: TRBV29-1
size: -
D: TRBD1

DNA: TGTGCCAGCAGTTACTCGATGGGGCAGAACACCGGGGAGCTGTTTTTT
CDR3: CASSYSMGQNTGELFF
J: TRBJ2-2
V: TRBV6-5
size: -
D: -

DNA: TGTGCCAGCAGCCCTAGGGCCCTCGACAGGGAGAACACTGAAGCTTTCTTT
CDR3: CASSPRALDRENTEAFF
J: TRBJ1-1
V: TRBV7-9
size: -
D: TRBD1

DNA: TGCGCCAGCAGCTTGGACGCCGGGGGGATCTACAATGAGCAGTTCTTC
CDR3: CASSLDAGGIYNEQFF
J: TRBJ2-1
V: TRBV5-1
size: -
D: TRBD2

DNA: TGTGCCTGGAGTGTGGGGGGTGGTGGCACAGATACGCAGTATTTT
CDR3: CAWSVGGGGTDTQYF
J: TRBJ2-3
V: TRBV30
size: -
D: -

DNA: TGTGCCAGCAGAGGACAGCCACCAGACTATGGCTACACCTTC
CDR3: CASRGQPPDYGYTF
J: TRBJ1-2
V: TRBV6-4
size: -
D: -

DNA: TGTGCCAGCAGTTGGGGACAGAACTATGGCTACACCTTC
CDR3: CASSWGQNYGYTF
J: TRBJ1-2
V: TRBV2
size: -
D: TRBD1

DNA: TGTGCCAGCAGCGCCCGGGACACAACCTACAATGAGCAGTTCTTC
CDR3: CASSARDTTYNEQFF
J: TRBJ2-1
V: TRBV3-1/TRBV3-2
size: few
D: -

DNA: TGTGCCAGTAGTCTCGGACAGGGGGGAAACCTTAACTATGGCTACACCTTC
CDR3: CASSLGQGGNLNYGYTF
J: TRBJ1-2
V: TRBV19
size: -
D: TRBD1

DNA: TGTGCCAGCAGCTTAGGACAGGGGGGTACCCCTCGAACAGATACGCAGTATTTT
CDR3: CASSLGQGGTPRTDTQYF
J: TRBJ2-3
V: TRBV7-9
size: -
D: TRBD1

DNA: TGTGCCAGCAGCCAAGAGATCGCCTCGGTCACCGGGGAGCTGTTTTTT
CDR3: CASSQEIASVTGELFF
J: TRBJ2-2
V: TRBV3-1/TRBV3-2
size: -
D: -

DNA: TGTGCCAGCAGCGTAGGGCTAGCGGGAGGCGGTGACCAAGAGACCCAGTACTTC
CDR3: CASSVGLAGGGDQETQYF
J: TRBJ2-5
V: TRBV9
size: -
D: TRBD2

DNA: TGTGTCAGAAGCACCACGGTTTTTGGAAAACTGTTTTTT
CDR3: CVRSTTVFGKLFF
J: TRBJ1-4
V: TRBV7-5
size: -
D: -

DNA: TGTGCCAGCAGAGGACTAGCGGGACAGTACCAAGAGACCCAGTACTTC
CDR3: CASRGLAGQYQETQYF
J: TRBJ2-5
V: TRBV7-9
size: -
D: TRBD2

DNA: TGTGCCAGTAGTCCAGGGTTTACTGAAGCTTTCTTT
CDR3: CASSPGFTEAFF
J: TRBJ1-1
V: TRBV19
size: -
D: -

DNA: TGTGCCAGCAGGACTCCGGGGGGGAAAGATACGCAGTATTTT
CDR3: CASRTPGGKDTQYF
J: TRBJ2-3
V: TRBV6-5
size: -
D: TRBD2

DNA: TGTGCCAGCAGTTCAGTCGGGGAGCTGTTTTTT
CDR3: CASSSVGELFF
J: TRBJ2-2
V: TRBV27
size: -
D: -

DNA: TGTGCCAGCAGTGGAACTAGCGGGGGGGCAGGGACCCAGTACTTC
CDR3: CASSGTSGGAGTQYF
J: TRBJ2-5
V: TRBV2
size: -
D: TRBD2

DNA: TGTGCCAGCAGCGTAGGCGCTAACACCGGGGAGCTGTTTTTT
CDR3: CASSVGANTGELFF
J: TRBJ2-2
V: TRBV9
size: -
D: -